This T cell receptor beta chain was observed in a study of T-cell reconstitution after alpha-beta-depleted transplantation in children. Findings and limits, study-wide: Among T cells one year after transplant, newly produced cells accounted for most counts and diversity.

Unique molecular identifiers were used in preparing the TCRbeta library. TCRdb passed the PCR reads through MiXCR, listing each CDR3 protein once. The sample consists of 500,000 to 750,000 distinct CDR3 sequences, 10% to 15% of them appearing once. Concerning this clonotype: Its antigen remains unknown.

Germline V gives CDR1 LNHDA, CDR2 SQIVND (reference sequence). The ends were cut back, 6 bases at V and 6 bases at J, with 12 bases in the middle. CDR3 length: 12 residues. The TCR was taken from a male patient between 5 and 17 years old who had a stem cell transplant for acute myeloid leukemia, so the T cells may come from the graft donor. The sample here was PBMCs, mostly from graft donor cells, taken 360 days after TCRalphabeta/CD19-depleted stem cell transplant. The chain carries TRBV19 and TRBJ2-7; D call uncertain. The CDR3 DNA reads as TGTGCCAGTAGGTTTCTGGGATCCGAGCAGTACTTC. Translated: CASRFLGSEQYF.